This T cell receptor (beta chain) came from a study of CD8 T cells in ankylosing spondylitis. Germline V gene sequence: CDR1 LNHDA, CDR2 SQIVND (reference sequence). Germline trimming cut 5 bases from V and 6 bases from J; bases unmatched to any gene: 4. The CDR3 length is 14 residues. In its sample, this clonotype was seen a few times. Researchers built TCR beta libraries using quantitative 5'-RACE with molecular barcodes. TCRdb re-called the 5' RACE reads with MiXCR, one entry per CDR3 protein. The sample holds about 160,000 distinct CDR3 sequences, under 45% seen once. This TCR derives from a male donor with ankylosing spondylitis. The chain uses TRBV19 and TRBJ2-3, with TRBD1 matching 11 bases. Sequencing was performed on synovial fluid, either unsorted or a sorted T cell fraction (not recorded which). The CDR3 DNA reads as TGTGCCAGTAGTGTAGGACAGGGGGCGGATACGCAGTATTTT. Translating gives CASSVGQGADTQYF.